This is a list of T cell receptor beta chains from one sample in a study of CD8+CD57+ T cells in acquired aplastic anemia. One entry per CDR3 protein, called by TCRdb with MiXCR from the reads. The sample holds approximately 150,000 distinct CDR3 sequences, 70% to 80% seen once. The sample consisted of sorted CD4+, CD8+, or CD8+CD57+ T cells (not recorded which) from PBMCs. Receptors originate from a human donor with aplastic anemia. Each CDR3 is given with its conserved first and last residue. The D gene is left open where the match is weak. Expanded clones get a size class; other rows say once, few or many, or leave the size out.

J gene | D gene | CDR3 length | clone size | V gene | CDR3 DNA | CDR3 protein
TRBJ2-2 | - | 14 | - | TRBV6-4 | TGTGCCAGCAGCTCCGGGACGGCGACCGGGGAGCTGTTTTTT | CASSSGTATGELFF
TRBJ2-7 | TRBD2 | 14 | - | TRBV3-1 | TGTGCCAGCAGCCAAGAGGGACTAGGCTACGAGCAGTACTTC | CASSQEGLGYEQYF
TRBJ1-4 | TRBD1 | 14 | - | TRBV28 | TGTGCCAGCAGTTTTCGGGACAGTGGAGAAAAACTGTTTTTT | CASSFRDSGEKLFF
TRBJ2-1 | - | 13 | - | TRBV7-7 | TGTGCTAGCAGCTTAGCGGATACGACTGAGCAGTTCTTC | CASSLADTTEQFF
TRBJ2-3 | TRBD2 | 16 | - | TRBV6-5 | TGTGCCAGCAGTGAACTAGCGGGGGGAGCGACAGATACGCAGTATTTT | CASSELAGGATDTQYF
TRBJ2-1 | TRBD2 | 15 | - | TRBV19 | TGTGCCAGTAGTATAGGGACTAGCGGGTTCAATGAGCAGTTCTTC | CASSIGTSGFNEQFF
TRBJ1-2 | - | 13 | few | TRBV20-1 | TGCAGTGCTAGGTCCACAGAATTCTATGGCTACACCTTC | CSARSTEFYGYTF
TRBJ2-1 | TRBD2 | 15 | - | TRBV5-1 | TGCGCCAGCAGCCCCGGGACTAGCGGGCCTGATGAGCAGTTCTTC | CASSPGTSGPDEQFF
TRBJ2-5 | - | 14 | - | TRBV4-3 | TGCGCCAGCAGCCAAGACGGTAGACAAGAGACCCAGTACTTC | CASSQDGRQETQYF
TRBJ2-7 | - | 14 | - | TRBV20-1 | TGCAGTGCTAGTGTCGTTGACAGCTCCTACGAGCAGTACTTC | CSASVVDSSYEQYF
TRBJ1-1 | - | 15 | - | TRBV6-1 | TGTGCCAGCAGTTACTCGAACCAGGGGAACACTGAAGCTTTCTTT | CASSYSNQGNTEAFF
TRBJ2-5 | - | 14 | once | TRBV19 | TGTGCCAGTAGTCCTCGACAGTACCAAGAGACCCAGTACTTC | CASSPRQYQETQYF
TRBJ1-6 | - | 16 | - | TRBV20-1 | TGCAGTGCCATATGGGGGGGTAGCTCCTATAATTCACCCCTCCACTTT | CSAIWGGSSYNSPLHF
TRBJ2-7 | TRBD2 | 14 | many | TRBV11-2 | TGTGCCAGCAGCTCACTAGCGGGAGGGGGGGAGCAGTACTTC | CASSSLAGGGEQYF
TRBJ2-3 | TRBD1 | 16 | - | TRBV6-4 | TGTGCCAGCAGCCATCCCGACAGGGGGCCTACAGATACGCAGTATTTT | CASSHPDRGPTDTQYF
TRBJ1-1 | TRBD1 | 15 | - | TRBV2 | TGTGCCAGCAGTGAATCGAGACAGGGGGGGACTGAAGCTTTCTTT | CASSESRQGGTEAFF
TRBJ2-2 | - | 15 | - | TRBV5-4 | TGTGCCAGCAGCCCCCGCGGGGTACCGGGCGGGGAGCTGTTTTTT | CASSPRGVPGGELFF
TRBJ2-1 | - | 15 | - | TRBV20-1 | TGCAGTGCTAGAGACGGCGGGGTTAACTACAATGAGCAGTTCTTC | CSARDGGVNYNEQFF
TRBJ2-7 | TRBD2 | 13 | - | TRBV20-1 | TGCAGTGCCGCGGGACTAGCGACCTACGAGCAGTACTTC | CSAAGLATYEQYF
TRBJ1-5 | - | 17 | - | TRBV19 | TGTGCCAGTAGTATAGGAGCTGGGCGGTATAGCAATCAGCCCCAGCATTTT | CASSIGAGRYSNQPQHF
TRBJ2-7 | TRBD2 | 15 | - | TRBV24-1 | TGTGCCACCAGTGATTCGGGGGGAGGGATTGACGAGCAGTACTTC | CATSDSGGGIDEQYF
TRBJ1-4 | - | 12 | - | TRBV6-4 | TGTGCCAGCAGCAGCAGCCGGGACAAACTGTTTTTT | CASSSSRDKLFF
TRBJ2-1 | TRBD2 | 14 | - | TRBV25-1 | TGTGCCACCACCGGACTAGCGGGAGTCAATGAGCAGTTCTTC | CATTGLAGVNEQFF
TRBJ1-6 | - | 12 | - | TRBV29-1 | TGCAGCGACGGGACGGTGGGTTCACCCCTCCACTTT | CSDGTVGSPLHF
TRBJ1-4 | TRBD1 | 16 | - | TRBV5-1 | TGCGCCAGCAGCCGAGGGACAGGGGGCGCGGATGAAAAACTGTTTTTT | CASSRGTGGADEKLFF
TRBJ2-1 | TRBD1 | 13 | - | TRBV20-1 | TGCAGTGCTAGAGGGGACAGCAACAATGAGCAGTTCTTC | CSARGDSNNEQFF
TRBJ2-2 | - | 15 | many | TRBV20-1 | TGCAGTGCCAGCAGTGGGGCAGGGGAAGCCGGGGAGCTGTTTTTT | CSASSGAGEAGELFF
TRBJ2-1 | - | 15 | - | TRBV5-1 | TGCGCCAGCAGCTTGGAGCCCGGGTATTACAATGAGCAGTTCTTC | CASSLEPGYYNEQFF
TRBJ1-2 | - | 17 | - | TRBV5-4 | TGTGCCAGCAGCTTGGTGGGGCGGGGAGCAGGTCACTATGGCTACACCTTC | CASSLVGRGAGHYGYTF
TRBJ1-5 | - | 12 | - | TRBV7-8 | TGTGCCACGGGGGGCGGCAATCAGCCCCAGCATTTT | CATGGGNQPQHF
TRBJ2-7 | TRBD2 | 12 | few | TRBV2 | TGTGCCAGCAGACTAGCGGGAGACGAGCAGTACTTC | CASRLAGDEQYF
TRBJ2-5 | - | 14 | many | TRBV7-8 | TGTGCCAGCAGCTTATGGCTCAGGAAGGAGACCCAGTACTTC | CASSLWLRKETQYF
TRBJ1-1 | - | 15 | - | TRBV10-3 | TGTGCCGTAGGTGACCCGACAGTCGGAGGGGCTGAAGCTTTCTTT | CAVGDPTVGGAEAFF
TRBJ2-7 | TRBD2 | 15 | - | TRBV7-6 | TGTGCCAGCAGCTTATCCGCTAGCGGCGCCTACGAGCAGTACTTC | CASSLSASGAYEQYF
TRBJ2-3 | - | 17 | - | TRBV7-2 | TGTGCCAGCAGCTTAGGTTTTGGCGGGGCTGCGGGGGATACGCAGTATTTT | CASSLGFGGAAGDTQYF
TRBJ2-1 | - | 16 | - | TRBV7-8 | TGTGCCAGCAGCTTAGGGGTGGGCAGCTCCTACAATGAGCAGTTCTTC | CASSLGVGSSYNEQFF
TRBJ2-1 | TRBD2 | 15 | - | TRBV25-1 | TGTGCCAGCAGTGATAAGAGACTAGCGGGAGATGAGCAGTTCTTC | CASSDKRLAGDEQFF
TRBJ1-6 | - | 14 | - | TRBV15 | TGTGCCACCAGCAGTACAGGGAATAATTCACCCCTCCACTTT | CATSSTGNNSPLHF
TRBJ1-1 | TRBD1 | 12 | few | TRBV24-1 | TGTGCCACCAGTGATGCAGGGGGGGGAGCTTTCTTT | CATSDAGGGAFF